One sample yielded the 9 T cell receptor beta chains listed below, sequenced in a study of beta chain features in type 1 diabetes. The study reverse transcribed the entire isolated RNA, so it sequenced expressed TCRB transcripts. Sequenced by immunoSEQ multiplex PCR; TCRdb stores in-frame clones only, minus some. The table shows 300,000 to 450,000 clones, with around 20% occurring only once. The material sequenced was naive CD4+ T cells from blood. Every receptor here comes from a woman aged 18 to 35 in good health.

The DNA for the CDR3 is TGTGCCAGCAGCCCCGGACAGGGACATCAGCCCCAGCATTTT. Its translation is CASSPGQGHQPQHF. The chain is built from TRBV7-6 and TRBJ1-5; TRBD1 agrees at 8 bases. The CDR3 has 14 residues. The V and J ends lost 5 bases and 5 bases, in that order; junction bases with no gene match: 5. Germline-derived CDR1 and CDR2 are SGHVS and FNYEAQ.

There are a few counts of this clone. The chain combines TRBV29-1 with TRBJ1-1, with no clear D. Germline CDR1 SQVTM, CDR2 ANQGSEA. The CDR3 covers 15 residues. Trimming removed 5 bases at V and 1 base at J, with 17 bases between. DNA of the CDR3: TGCAGCGTTTCCCAGGATAGAAGACGGAACACTGAAGCTTTCTTT. This gives the protein CSVSQDRRRNTEAFF.

The chain employs TRBV5-1 and TRBJ2-3; TRBD2 agrees at 7 bases. The CDR3 runs 17 residues. CDR1 is SGHRS, CDR2 YFSETQ, per germline. V shed 0 bases, J shed 5 bases, and the junction held 12 bases outside the gene matches. The CDR3 DNA follows: TGCGCCAGCAGCTTGGCCGCCCCCGCGGGAGTCGTAGATACGCAGTATTTT. It specifies CASSLAAPAGVVDTQYF.

The genes are TRBV18 and TRBJ1-5, with TRBD1 matching over 10 bases. Trimming at V came to 0 bases and at J to 2 bases, leaving 7 bases not matched to a gene. The CDR3 spans 18 residues. Germline CDR1 KGHSH, CDR2 LQKENI. CDR3 residues: CASSPPGTGAAGNQPQHF. The CDR3 nucleotides read TGTGCCAGCTCACCACCAGGGACAGGGGCTGCTGGCAATCAGCCCCAGCATTTT.

This clone was picked up a small number of times. V usage is TRBV5-1 and J usage is TRBJ1-5; D remains ambiguous. Germline values: CDR1 SGHRS, CDR2 YFSETQ. The V and J ends lost 0 bases and 0 bases respectively, with 10 bases between them. CDR3 size: 16 residues. CDR3 region: CASSLGNSDSNQPQHF. The CDR3 region has the DNA TGCGCCAGCAGCTTGGGGAACAGTGATAGCAATCAGCCCCAGCATTTT.

The V and J genes are TRBV30 and TRBJ1-1, with 7 bases identical to TRBD1. Germline loops: CDR1 GTSNPN, CDR2 SVGIG (reference sequence). V dropped 0 bases and J dropped 5; count of bases not matched to a gene: 3. This CDR3 contains 13 residues. The CDR3 is CAWSVQGRTEAFF. The CDR3 bases are TGTGCCTGGAGTGTACAGGGGAGGACTGAAGCTTTCTTT.

This chain connects TRBV7-2 to TRBJ2-1; D perhaps matches TRBD2 (5 bases). Trimming shortened V by 5 bases and J by 0 bases, and 11 bases separated the two germline ends. CDR3 length: 15 residues. Germline CDR1 is SGHTA and CDR2 is FQGNSA. CDR3 sequence: CASSLSGSSYNEQFF. CDR3 nucleotides: TGTGCCAGCAGCCTCAGCGGCAGCTCCTACAATGAGCAGTTCTTC.

Comment on this clone: At the DNA level, this CDR3 is encoded by other sequences in the same sample as well. Here the CDR3 DNA reads TGTGCCAGCAGCTTGGGACTAGCGGGGGGCACAGATACGCAGTATTTT. Protein sequence: CASSLGLAGGTDTQYF. The genes are TRBV7-9 and TRBJ2-3; 14 bases agree with TRBD2. The CDR3 is 16 residues long. The ends lost 3 bases at V and 1 base at J; junction bases unmatched: 0. Germline CDR1 SEHNR, CDR2 FQNEAQ (reference sequence).

This clone turned up a few times. V is TRBV5-6 and J is TRBJ2-3, with D possibly matching TRBD1 (5 bases). Germline V gene sequence: CDR1 SGHDT, CDR2 YYEEEE. This CDR3 has 16 amino acids. Between the trimmed V and J ends, which lost 1 base and 2 bases, there was a span of 14 bases. The CDR3 nucleotides are TGTGCCAGCAGCTTGATTGGTGGCAGGGTCACAGATACGCAGTATTTT. This sequence encodes CASSLIGGRVTDTQYF.